The sequence of this T cell receptor beta chain was determined in a study of blood T cell repertoires in COVID-19. As for the study in general: Sample material is recorded as cDNA or gDNA derived from T cells, B-cell-depleted T cells, or PBMCs.

Per the authors' pipeline: Estimation of nucleated cell counts was performed using reference gene primer amplification. Produced via immunoSEQ multiplex PCR; TCRdb's table is partial and in-frame only. The V and J calls and clone size come from that table; D and trimming were worked out from the DNA. The table shows about 240,000 clones, with roughly 90% occurring only once. Trimming stripped 3 bases from V and 8 bases from J, with 10 bases between. Germline V CDR1 and CDR2: WNHNN, SYGVQD (reference sequence). CDR3 size: 12 residues. The chain couples TRBV10-1 to TRBJ1-1, with D perhaps TRBD1 (5 bases). Sequencing input: peripheral blood. The clonotype was recovered from a man between 60 and 70 years old who had recovered from COVID-19. The CDR3 DNA sequence: TGCGCCAGCAGTGATACAGGAACGGAAGCTTTCTTT. Its translation: CASSDTGTEAFF.